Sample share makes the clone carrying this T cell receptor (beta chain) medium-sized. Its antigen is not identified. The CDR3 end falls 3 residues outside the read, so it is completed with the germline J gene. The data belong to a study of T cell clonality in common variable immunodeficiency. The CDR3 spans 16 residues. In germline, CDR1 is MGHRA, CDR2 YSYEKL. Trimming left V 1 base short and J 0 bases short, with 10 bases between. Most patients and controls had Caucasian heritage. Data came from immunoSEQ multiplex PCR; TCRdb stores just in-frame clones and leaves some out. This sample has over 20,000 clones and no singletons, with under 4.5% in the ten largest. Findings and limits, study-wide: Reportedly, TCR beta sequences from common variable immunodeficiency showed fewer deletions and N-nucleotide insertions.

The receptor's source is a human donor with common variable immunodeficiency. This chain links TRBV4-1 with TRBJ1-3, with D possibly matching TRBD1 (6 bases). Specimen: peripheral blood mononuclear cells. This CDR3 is CASSQGQASSGNTIYF. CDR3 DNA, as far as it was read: TGCGCCAGCAGCCAAGGACAGGCCAGCTCTGGAAACACC.